One sample yielded the 4 T cell receptor beta chains listed below, sequenced in a study of CD8 T cells in ankylosing spondylitis. Study results and caveats: For ankylosing spondylitis blood, a TCR beta motif of 7 to 9 highly homologous variants appeared characteristic.

These TCRs are of unknown antigen specificity. TCRdb fed the 5' RACE reads into MiXCR, producing one record per CDR3 protein. Seen here are a few hundred thousand distinct CDR3 sequences, about 22% observed once, and the top ten hold less than 20%. Specimen: blood, either unsorted or a sorted T cell fraction (not recorded which). The receptors come from a male donor with ankylosing spondylitis.

The genes are TRBV7-8 and TRBJ1-3, with D uncertain. V lost 4 bases, J lost 0 bases, and 13 bases lay in between. This CDR3 comprises 16 residues. Germline-derived CDR1 and CDR2 are SGHVS and FQNEAQ. CDR3 DNA sequence: TGTGCCAGCAGCTCGACCTCATTAACCTCTGGAAACACCATATATTTT. It specifies CASSSTSLTSGNTIYF.

This chain links TRBV7-2 with TRBJ2-7, with D tentatively TRBD1 or TRBD2 (5 bases each). Germline V lookup: CDR1 SGHTA, CDR2 FQGNSA. Trimming left V 1 base short and J 1 base short, with 11 bases between. This CDR3 has 15 amino acids. The CDR3 nucleotides are TGTGCCAGCAGCTTAGTGGGGGTCGGTTCCTACGAGCAGTACTTC. Its translation is CASSLVGVGSYEQYF.

This clonotype has just a few counts. The J gene is TRBJ2-1, the V gene TRBV19; D is possibly TRBD1 (6 bases). The CDR3 consists of 14 residues. Trimming took 0 bases from V and 9 from J, leaving 12 bases between them. CDR1 and CDR2 from the germline V gene are LNHDA and SQIVND (reference sequence). As DNA, the CDR3 is TGTGCCAGTAGTATAGACAGGGGAAGTACTGAGCAGTTCTTC. This codes for CASSIDRGSTEQFF.

The J gene is TRBJ2-3, the V gene TRBV6-5; 7 bases match TRBD2. CDR1 and CDR2 (germline): MNHEY, SVGAGI. Losses at the gene ends were 10 bases for V and 2 bases for J; bases not matched to a gene: 3. The CDR3 length is 12 residues. In DNA, the CDR3 is TGTGCCACCGGGACTAACACAGATACGCAGTATTTT. It encodes CATGTNTDTQYF.